This T cell receptor (beta chain) was recovered during a study of T-cell reconstitution after alpha-beta-depleted transplantation in children. In the case of this clonotype: Its matching antigen is unknown.

J was trimmed by 1 base and V by 6 bases; bases with no gene match: 6. Looked up from germline, CDR1 is SQVTM and CDR2 is ANQGSEA. This CDR3 has 13 residues. General study findings and limits: About two months after transplant, alpha-beta T cells reportedly came from several hundred expanded graft clones. The high TCRbeta diversity at day 60 in some patients came from surviving recipient T cells and thymic progenitors. Once a year had passed after transplant, T-cell counts and diversity came mostly from newly produced T cells.

Preparation of the TCRbeta library involved a method that used unique molecular identifiers. MiXCR was run by TCRdb on the PCR reads, yielding one entry per CDR3 protein. This table has about a million distinct CDR3 sequences, roughly 31% appearing once. V gene TRBV29-1 combines with J gene TRBJ2-7; TRBD1 aligns across 7 bases. Sequenced here: PBMCs, mostly from graft donor cells, sampled 360 days after TCRalphabeta/CD19-depleted stem cell transplant. The TCR was taken from a boy in the first two years of life who had a stem cell transplant for SCID, so the T cells may come from the graft donor. CDR3 region: CSVALTGSYEQYF. CDR3 bases: TGCAGCGTCGCTTTGACAGGGTCCTACGAGCAGTACTTC.